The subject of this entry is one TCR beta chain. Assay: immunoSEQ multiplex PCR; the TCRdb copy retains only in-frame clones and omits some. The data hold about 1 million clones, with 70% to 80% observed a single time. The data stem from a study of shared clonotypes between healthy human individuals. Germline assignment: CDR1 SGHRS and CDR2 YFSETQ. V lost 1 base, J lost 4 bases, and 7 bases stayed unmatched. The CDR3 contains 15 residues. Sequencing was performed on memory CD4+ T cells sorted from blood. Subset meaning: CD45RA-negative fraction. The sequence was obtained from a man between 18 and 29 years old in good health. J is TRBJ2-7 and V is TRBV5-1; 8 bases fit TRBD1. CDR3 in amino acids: CASSLQPGGRYEQYF. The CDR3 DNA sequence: TGCGCCAGCAGCTTGCAGCCAGGGGGCCGGTACGAGCAGTACTTC.